The 27 T cell receptor beta chains below all came from one sample that was sequenced in a study of blood T cell repertoires in COVID-19. The table came from immunoSEQ multiplex PCR; TCRdb's copy has only in-frame clones and leaves some out. The sample carries around 18,000 clones, 85% to 90% recorded once. Sequencing was done on a sample of peripheral blood. The source is a man in his sixties with active COVID-19.

The V call is TRBV18, the J call TRBJ2-7, with D maybe TRBD2 (7 bases). The CDR3 extends over 15 amino acids. V was cut by 3 bases and J by 6 bases, with 18 bases left in between. CDR1 and CDR2 from the germline V gene are KGHSH and LQKENI. The CDR3 spells CASSPPGGGGGEQYF. As DNA, the CDR3 is TGTGCCAGCTCACCTCCGGGGGGCGGTGGTGGCGAGCAGTACTTC. The full variable domain, with the rest looked up from reference TRBV18 and TRBJ2-7, is NAGVMQNPRHLVRRRGQEARLRCSPMKGHSHVYWYRQLPEEGLKFMVYLQKENIIDESGMPKERFSAEFPKEGPSILRIQQVVRGDSAAYFCASSPPGGGGGEQYFGPGTRLTVT.

The J gene is TRBJ2-3, the V gene TRBV18, with 11 bases fitting TRBD2. This CDR3 contains 18 residues. Germline V gene lookup returns CDR1 KGHSH and CDR2 LQKENI. V lost 4 bases and J lost 1; bases outside the gene matches: 10. For the CDR3, the DNA is TGTGCCAGCTCACGTGGTAGCGGGGGGGCCTCGGGCACAGATACGCAGTATTTT. Translated, it gives CASSRGSGGASGTDTQYF.

The V gene is TRBV9, the J gene TRBJ2-1; no definite D call. The germline gives CDR1 SGDLS, CDR2 YYNGEE. The CDR3 consists of 16 residues. V was pared by 0 bases and J by 5 bases, with 15 bases between. DNA for the CDR3: TGTGCCAGCAGCGTAGATACGAGCCTCCTCCACAATGAGCAGTTCTTC. Amino acid sequence: CASSVDTSLLHNEQFF.

The chain recombines TRBV19 with TRBJ2-6, with a weak D call TRBD1 (6 bases). V shed 7 bases and J shed 0 bases, with 10 bases lying between them. Looked up from germline, CDR1 is LNHDA and CDR2 is SQIVND (reference sequence). The CDR3 extends over 15 amino acids. CDR3 region: CASNSGDSGANVLTF. CDR3 DNA sequence: TGTGCCAGTAATTCAGGGGACTCTGGGGCCAACGTCCTGACTTTC.

The gene calls are TRBV3-1 (or the pseudogene TRBV3-2) and TRBJ1-1, with 7 bases fitting TRBD1. Germline lookup yields CDR1 LGHDT and CDR2 YNNKEL (reference sequence). The V and J ends lost 4 bases and 7 bases, in that order; junction bases with no gene match: 3. The CDR3 covers 12 residues. CDR3 DNA: TGTGCCAGCAGCCTCGGACAGGATGAAGCTTTCTTT. Residues: CASSLGQDEAFF.

The chain joins TRBV14 to TRBJ1-4, with TRBD1 identical over 7 bases. J gave up 4 bases and V 5 bases, and 7 bases lay outside the gene matches. Germline lookup yields CDR1 SGHDN and CDR2 FVKESK. This CDR3 spans 15 amino acids. The CDR3 nucleotides read TGTGCCAGCAGCGACGCCCGGGACAGTAATGAAAAACTGTTTTTT. It translates to CASSDARDSNEKLFF.

The chain combines TRBV9 with TRBJ2-5; D might be TRBD2 (5 bases). Germline CDR1 and CDR2: SGDLS and YYNGEE. V lost 2 bases to trimming and J lost 5 bases, with 22 bases between them. The CDR3 has 17 amino acids. The CDR3 protein is CASSVAPTQRARETQYF. The DNA of the CDR3 is TGTGCCAGCAGCGTGGCCCCAACTCAGAGGGCTCGGGAGACCCAGTACTTC.

The chain is built from TRBV2 and TRBJ2-3, with 9 bases lining up with TRBD2. Trimming at V came to 8 bases and at J to 7 bases, leaving 7 bases not matched to a gene. This CDR3 is 13 amino acids long. Per the germline V gene, CDR1 is SNHLY and CDR2 is FYNNEI. CDR3 region: CASGGGGRNTQYF. Here the CDR3 DNA reads TGTGCCAGCGGCGGGGGGGGCAGAAATACGCAGTATTTT.

The sample holds a few counts of this clone. The chain employs TRBV5-4 and TRBJ2-5, with 7 bases aligning to TRBD1. This CDR3 has 16 amino acids. CDR1 is SGHNT and CDR2 is YYREEE in the germline V gene (reference sequence). With V trimmed by 0 bases and J by 4 bases, 9 bases remained unmatched. The DNA for the CDR3 is TGTGCCAGCAGCTTGGACAGGGGCGGAAGGGGAGAGACCCAGTACTTC. Translating gives CASSLDRGGRGETQYF.

The chain combines TRBV5-8 with TRBJ2-4; D might be TRBD1 (5 bases). Germline loops: CDR1 SGHTS, CDR2 YDEGEE. The V end lost 0 bases, the J end lost 6 bases, and 7 bases lay between the germline ends. The CDR3 sequence is 13 residues long. The DNA for the CDR3 is TGTGCCAGCAGCTTGGTGGGGCCAAACATTCAGTACTTC. It encodes CASSLVGPNIQYF.

The chain has TRBV2 and TRBJ1-1, with D hard to call. The V end lost 6 bases, the J end lost 7 bases, and 9 bases lay between the germline ends. Germline V gene lookup returns CDR1 SNHLY and CDR2 FYNNEI. The CDR3 spans 11 residues. The CDR3 region is CASSYSFEAFF. Written as DNA, the CDR3 is TGTGCCAGCAGCTATTCGTTTGAAGCTTTCTTT.

The rearrangement links TRBV1 to TRBJ2-7; TRBD2, the D gene given by the table, was not confirmed from the DNA. TRBV1 is deemed a pseudogene. CDR3 length: 14 residues. The CDR3 sequence is CTSSQDDCPYEQYF. The DNA of the CDR3 is TGCACCAGCAGCCAAGACGACTGCCCCTACGAGCAGTACTTC.

The CDR3 sequence is CASRQTGPLGYGYTF. The CDR3 DNA reads TGTGCCAGCAGACAAACAGGACCCCTAGGCTATGGCTACACCTTC. V and J are TRBV28 and TRBJ1-2; D may be TRBD1 (5 bases). The CDR3 consists of 15 residues. CDR1 and CDR2 (germline): MDHEN, SYDVKM. Trimming took off 6 bases at V and 4 bases at J, with 18 bases between the two ends.

The rearrangement uses TRBV12-5 and TRBJ2-7; 7 bases align to TRBD1. J was trimmed by 0 bases and V by 0 bases; bases with no gene match: 8. Looked up from germline, CDR1 is LGHNT and CDR2 is FRNRAP. The CDR3 consists of 17 residues. CDR3 nucleotide sequence: TGTGCTAGTGGTTTGGTTTTCTCCGGGACAGCCTCCTACGAGCAGTACTTC. Translated: CASGLVFSGTASYEQYF.

This clone was detected once. This chain joins TRBV27 and TRBJ2-7; D call uncertain. The germline V and J ends were trimmed by 0 bases and 2 bases, with 8 bases remaining between them. In germline, CDR1 is MNHEY, CDR2 SMNVEV (reference sequence). The CDR3 is 14 residues long. In nucleotides, the CDR3 is TGTGCCAGCAGTTTATCCGGAGTACCCTACGAGCAGTACTTC. This encodes CASSLSGVPYEQYF.

The chain employs TRBV7-8 and TRBJ2-1; possible D gene TRBD2, 6 bases. The CDR3 is made up of 15 amino acids. Per germline, CDR1 SGHVS and CDR2 FQNEAQ. V shed 0 bases and J shed 6 bases, with 12 bases lying between them. CDR3 in DNA: TGTGCCAGCAGCTTAGCTAGCGGAGCTCCCAATGAGCAGTTCTTC. It translates to CASSLASGAPNEQFF.

The rearrangement links TRBV30 to TRBJ2-2, with TRBD2 matching 11 bases. Per the germline V gene, CDR1 is GTSNPN and CDR2 is SVGIG (reference sequence). The CDR3 extends over 20 amino acids. Trimming removed 0 bases from V and 5 bases from J; junction bases left unmatched: 17. Here the CDR3 reads CAWSVDPGGSLAGGTGELFF. CDR3 bases: TGTGCCTGGAGTGTAGACCCAGGGGGATCGTTAGCGGGAGGGACCGGGGAGCTGTTTTTT. Supplemented by reference TRBV30 and TRBJ2-2, the full variable domain reads SQTIHQWPATLVQPVGSPLSLECTVEGTSNPNLYWYRQAAGRGLQLLFYSVGIGQISSEVPQNLSASRPQDRQFILSSKKLLLSDSGFYLCAWSVDPGGSLAGGTGELFFGEGSRLTVL.

The V and J genes are TRBV7-6 and TRBJ2-7; 13 bases map to TRBD2. The germline gives CDR1 SGHVS, CDR2 FNYEAQ. Trimming at V came to 5 bases and at J to 4 bases, leaving 11 bases not matched to a gene. The CDR3 loop spans 17 amino acids. The CDR3 sequence is CASSLGLAGSPPYEQYF. In DNA, the CDR3 is TGTGCCAGCAGCCTGGGACTAGCGGGAAGTCCCCCATACGAGCAGTACTTC.

The chain recombines TRBV10-3 with TRBJ2-2; TRBD1 matches 9 bases. Germline V gives CDR1 ENHRY, CDR2 SYGVKD. After removal of 7 bases from V and 2 bases from J, the junction contained 8 bases not matched to a gene. This CDR3 has 16 residues. In DNA form, the CDR3 reads TGTGCCATCAACGGACCGGGACAGGGAAACACCGGGGAGCTGTTTTTT. It encodes CAINGPGQGNTGELFF.

The rearrangement uses TRBV7-8 and TRBJ2-1; 10 nucleotides align to TRBD2. Per the germline V gene, CDR1 is SGHVS and CDR2 is FQNEAQ. Trimming at V came to 1 base and at J to 4 bases, leaving 13 bases not matched to a gene. CDR3 size: 19 residues. CDR3 protein: CASSLGGRLAGVSYNEQFF. In DNA, the CDR3 is TGTGCCAGCAGCTTAGGGGGGCGTCTAGCGGGAGTATCTTACAATGAGCAGTTCTTC. Filled out from reference TRBV7-8 and TRBJ2-1, the complete variable domain reads GAGVSQSPRYKVAKRGQDVALRCDPISGHVSLFWYQQALGQGPEFLTYFQNEAQLDKSGLPSDRFFAERPEGSVSTLKIQRTQQEDSAVYLCASSLGGRLAGVSYNEQFFGPGTRLTVL.

This clone was counted once. V usage is TRBV27 and J usage is TRBJ2-6, with 8 nucleotides matching TRBD1. CDR3 length: 15 residues. V lost 4 bases and J lost 4; bases outside the gene matches: 3. The germline CDR1 and CDR2 sequences are MNHEY and SMNVEV (reference sequence). The CDR3 DNA follows: TGTGCCAGCAGTTCTCAGGGGGCCGGGGCCAACGTCCTGACTTTC. Its protein product is CASSSQGAGANVLTF.

This chain links TRBV6-6 with TRBJ2-3; D uncertain. The CDR3 covers 11 residues. Germline V CDR1 and CDR2: MNHNY, SVGAGI (reference sequence). V lost 6 bases to trimming and J lost 4 bases, with 5 bases between them. The CDR3 DNA follows: TGTGCCAGCAGCGGTGCAGATACGCAGTATTTT. Translating gives CASSGADTQYF.

The chain links TRBV28 to TRBJ2-7, with TRBD2 as a possible D gene (5 bases). This CDR3 is 14 amino acids long. V lost 6 bases, J lost 4 bases, and 16 bases lay in between. CDR1 is MDHEN and CDR2 is SYDVKM in the germline V gene. The CDR3 DNA is TGTGCCAGCAGACCTCTAGGGAGAGCTTACGAGCAGTACTTC. It codes for CASRPLGRAYEQYF. Based on the CDR3 plus reference TRBV28 and TRBJ2-7, the full variable domain is DVKVTQSSRYLVKRTGEKVFLECVQDMDHENMFWYRQDPGLGLRLIYFSYDVKMKEKGDIPEGYSVSREKKERFSLILESASTNQTSMYLCASRPLGRAYEQYFGPGTRLTVT.

This chain connects TRBV7-2 to TRBJ2-1; TRBD2 agrees at 8 bases. The CDR3 is 16 residues long. Germline trimming cut 4 bases from V and 0 bases from J; bases unmatched to any gene: 5. Germline-derived CDR1 and CDR2 are SGHTA and FQGNSA. The CDR3 bases are TGTGCCAGCAGCTATCCCGGGACTAGCTCCTACAATGAGCAGTTCTTC. Its protein product is CASSYPGTSSYNEQFF.

The chain is built from TRBV24-1 and TRBJ2-3, with 15 bases lining up with TRBD2. The V and J ends lost 1 base and 6 bases, in that order; junction bases with no gene match: 4. The CDR3 totals 17 residues. Per germline, CDR1 KGHDR and CDR2 SFDVKD. The CDR3 sequence is CATSDFGLAGGMDTQYF. The CDR3 region has the DNA TGTGCCACCAGTGATTTCGGACTAGCGGGGGGGATGGATACGCAGTATTTT.

V usage is TRBV19 and J usage is TRBJ2-1; TRBD2 matches 11 bases. The germline V gene has CDR1 LNHDA and CDR2 SQIVND (reference sequence). J gave up 3 bases and V 3 bases, and 7 bases lay outside the gene matches. This CDR3 is 17 amino acids long. The CDR3 spells CASSIYRGTSGYNEQFF. The CDR3 DNA is TGTGCCAGTAGTATTTATCGCGGGACTAGCGGCTACAATGAGCAGTTCTTC.

The rearrangement uses TRBV9 and TRBJ1-1; D possibly corresponds to TRBD1 (6 bases). The CDR3 extends over 13 amino acids. The V gene lost 3 bases and the J gene lost 1 base, with 7 bases spanning the gap. Germline V gene lookup returns CDR1 SGDLS and CDR2 YYNGEE. This chain's CDR3 is CASSEGENTEAFF. CDR3 sequence (DNA): TGTGCCAGCAGCGAGGGGGAGAACACTGAAGCTTTCTTT.